This T cell receptor (beta chain) was profiled in a study of CD8 T cells in ankylosing spondylitis. General study results and limits: Reportedly, disease-linked clones are significantly enriched in ankylosing spondylitis patients' matched synovial fluid. One TCR beta motif, made up of under ten highly homologous variants, appeared characteristic of ankylosing spondylitis blood.

TCR beta libraries were made by quantitative 5'-RACE with molecular barcodes. MiXCR was run by TCRdb on the 5' RACE reads, yielding one entry per CDR3 protein. The table has about 330,000 distinct CDR3 sequences, roughly 8% seen once. A word on this clonotype: Its specificity is not known.

The CDR3 spans 15 residues. Germline values: CDR1 MNHNS, CDR2 SASEGT. The ends were cut back, 7 bases at V and 0 bases at J, with 15 bases in the middle. This receptor was taken from a male donor with ankylosing spondylitis. This chain connects TRBV6-1 to TRBJ1-1, with D unresolved. The material sequenced was blood, either unsorted or a sorted T cell fraction (not recorded which). The CDR3 sequence: CASTSEGTMNTEAFF. CDR3 nucleotides: TGTGCCAGCACCTCGGAGGGAACTATGAACACTGAAGCTTTCTTT.